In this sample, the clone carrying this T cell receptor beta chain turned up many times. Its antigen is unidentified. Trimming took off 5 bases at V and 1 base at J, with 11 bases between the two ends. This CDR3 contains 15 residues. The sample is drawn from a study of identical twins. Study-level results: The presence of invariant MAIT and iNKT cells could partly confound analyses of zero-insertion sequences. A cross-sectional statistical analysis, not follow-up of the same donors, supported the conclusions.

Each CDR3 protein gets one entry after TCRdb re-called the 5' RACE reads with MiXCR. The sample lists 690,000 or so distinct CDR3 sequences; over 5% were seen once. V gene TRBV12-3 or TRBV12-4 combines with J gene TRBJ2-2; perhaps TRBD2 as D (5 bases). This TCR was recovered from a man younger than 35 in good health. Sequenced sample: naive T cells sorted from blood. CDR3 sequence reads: CASSGRGWNTGELFF. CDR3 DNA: TGTGCCAGCAGTGGGCGCGGGTGGAACACCGGGGAGCTGTTTTTT.